These 7 T cell receptor beta chains were all obtained from the same sample, sequenced in a study of OX40 agonist ivuxolimab in advanced cancers. Measured with immunoSEQ multiplex PCR; TCRdb has only the in-frame clones, and not every one. The sample includes 25,000 or so clones, around 84% of them seen just once. Sequenced here: CD4+ or CD8+ T cells sorted from blood, sampled in a trial of the OX40 agonist ivuxolimab. The receptors shown here come from an adult with an advanced solid tumor such as melanoma, head and neck, liver or kidney cancer.

This clone turned up a few times. V is TRBV4-1 and J is TRBJ2-3; 11 bases are shared with TRBD2. CDR1 is MGHRA and CDR2 is YSYEKL in the germline V gene. The J segment lost 1 base and the V segment lost 0 bases, leaving 12 bases of the junction unmatched. This CDR3 has 20 residues. CDR3 residues: CASSQEEGSGGAIGTDTQYF. The CDR3 nucleotides read TGCGCCAGCAGCCAAGAAGAAGGTAGCGGGGGGGCCATCGGCACAGATACGCAGTATTTT.

CDR3 coding DNA: TGTGCCAGCAGCATCGCCGGGACCCAGACTCTAGCTTTCTTT. This codes for CASSIAGTQTLAFF. This rearrangement joins TRBV5-6 to TRBJ1-1; D may be TRBD1 (5 bases). Germline V gene sequence: CDR1 SGHDT, CDR2 YYEEEE. With 4 bases removed from V and 10 bases from J, the gap between germline ends came to 20 bases. CDR3 size: 14 residues.

The CDR3 sequence is CASSSTGAITGELFF. As DNA, the CDR3 is TGTGCCAGCAGCTCCACAGGGGCTATCACCGGGGAGCTGTTTTTT. The chain recombines TRBV7-6 with TRBJ2-2; 7 bases fit TRBD1. Germline trimming cut 4 bases from V and 4 bases from J; bases unmatched to any gene: 6. From germline, CDR1 is SGHVS and CDR2 FNYEAQ. CDR3 size: 15 residues.

The V and J genes are TRBV19 and TRBJ2-1; no firm D call. Germline V CDR1 and CDR2: LNHDA, SQIVND (reference sequence). CDR3 size: 12 residues. V lost 1 base and J lost 10, with 8 bases in between. CDR3 sequence: CASSIGSREQFF. The CDR3 coding sequence is TGTGCCAGTAGTATAGGGTCGCGAGAGCAGTTCTTC.

J is TRBJ1-5 and V is TRBV9; D is ambiguous. The CDR3 contains 15 residues. The V gene lost 2 bases and the J gene lost 1 base, with 10 bases spanning the gap. Germline CDR1 and CDR2: SGDLS and YYNGEE. The CDR3 DNA follows: TGTGCCAGCAGCGTCGGAGGAGTCAGCAATCAGCCCCAGCATTTT. Translation gives CASSVGGVSNQPQHF.

The rearrangement joins TRBV9 to TRBJ1-1, with 11 bases fitting TRBD1. The CDR3 consists of 16 residues. Germline assignment: CDR1 SGDLS and CDR2 YYNGEE. V was clipped by 0 bases and J by 10 bases; unmatched bases: 11. CDR3 sequence reads: CASSVDGPVDRGRAFF. The CDR3 DNA reads TGTGCCAGCAGCGTAGATGGGCCAGTGGACAGGGGGCGAGCTTTCTTT.

This clone appeared a single time. The rearrangement links TRBV6-4 to TRBJ2-3; 14 bases agree with TRBD2. The CDR3 contains 15 residues. V shed 3 bases, J shed 4 bases, and the junction held 0 bases outside the gene matches. Germline CDR1 reads MRHNA; CDR2 reads SNTAGT. This CDR3 is CASSETSGGADTQYF. Written as DNA, the CDR3 is TGTGCCAGCAGTGAGACTAGCGGGGGGGCAGATACGCAGTATTTT.